The clone carrying this TCR beta chain was seen more than once but under ten times. The V end lost 3 bases, the J end lost 1 base, and 16 bases lay between the germline ends. Germline values: CDR1 MGHRA, CDR2 YSYEKL. CDR3 length equals 17 residues. This specimen belongs to a study of T cells in Graves' hyperthyroidism and ophthalmopathy. A 10 ml volume of fresh peripheral blood provided the PBMCs. Amplification yielded TCR beta CDR3 regions, with RNA transcripts as the source. Initially, a first-round RT-PCR of the TCR CDR3 employed the HTBI primer set. In TCRdb, the multiplex PCR reads were re-called with MiXCR into one record per CDR3 protein. Counted here are 300,000 to 500,000 distinct CDR3 sequences, approximately 15% occurring once; the ten biggest clones make up about 33%.

Material for sequencing was blood. The chain has TRBV4-1 and TRBJ1-3; D possibly corresponds to TRBD1 (5 bases). This TCR derives from a woman between 25 and 40 years old with Graves' hyperthyroidism. This CDR3 is CASSQHGTLPSGNTIYF. CDR3 DNA sequence: TGCGCCAGCAGCCAGCACGGGACGCTCCCATCTGGAAACACCATATATTTT.